These T cell receptor beta chains were read from a single sample in a study of T-cell memory formation after mild COVID-19. One entry per CDR3 protein results from TCRdb running MiXCR on the 5' RACE reads. The table lists about 450,000 distinct CDR3 sequences, less than 25% of them singletons. The sample consisted of PBMCs or a T cell subset sorted from them (not recorded which). The receptors were sampled from an adult woman who had mild COVID-19 (a few samples of this study predate the infection). Cell type and time point are not known. CDR3s include the opening cysteine and the closing phenylalanine or tryptophan. A D gene is named only where the DNA matches it firmly. Clone size appears in some rows only: once, few, many, or a class for an expanded clone.

J,D,V,size,CDR3,DNA
TRBJ2-3,-,TRBV7-2,few,CASSLSPGETDTQYF,TGTGCCAGCAGCTTAAGTCCGGGAGAGACAGATACGCAGTATTTT
TRBJ2-1,TRBD1,TRBV6-4,-,CASSETGGVGNEQFF,TGTGCCAGCAGCGAGACAGGGGGCGTGGGGAATGAGCAGTTCTTC
TRBJ1-1,TRBD1,TRBV5-1,few,CASMLTGGNTEAFF,TGCGCCAGCATGCTGACAGGGGGGAACACTGAAGCTTTCTTT
TRBJ1-1,-,TRBV30,-,CAWTEQVLNTEAFF,TGTGCCTGGACTGAGCAGGTGTTGAACACTGAAGCTTTCTTT
TRBJ2-3,TRBD2,TRBV7-2,-,CASSPSGGGGGYTDTQYF,TGTGCCAGCAGCCCTTCCGGCGGGGGAGGAGGGTACACAGATACGCAGTATTTT
TRBJ2-5,-,TRBV6-5,many,CASSHQPQETQYF,TGTGCCAGCAGTCACCAACCACAAGAGACCCAGTACTTC
TRBJ2-5,TRBD2,TRBV29-1,many,CSVESAGARQETQYF,TGCAGCGTTGAAAGCGCGGGAGCCCGACAAGAGACCCAGTACTTC
TRBJ2-7,TRBD1,TRBV6-5,-,CASSRTSSGGYEQYF,TGTGCCAGCAGTCGGACCTCCTCAGGGGGCTACGAGCAGTACTTC
TRBJ1-6,TRBD1,TRBV12-3/TRBV12-4,few,CASRTQGASRSPLHF,TGTGCCAGCAGGACGCAGGGGGCGAGTCGATCACCCCTCCACTTT
TRBJ2-7,TRBD1,TRBV20-1,-,CSARGDRVHEQYF,TGCAGTGCTAGAGGGGACAGGGTCCACGAGCAGTACTTC
TRBJ2-1,TRBD2,TRBV12-3/TRBV12-4,-,CASNVRERGASQEQFF,TGTGCCAGCAACGTCCGAGAGCGGGGGGCGAGTCAAGAGCAGTTCTTC
TRBJ1-4,-,TRBV12-3/TRBV12-4,few,CASSLGWKEKLFF,TGTGCCAGCAGTTTAGGTTGGAAGGAAAAACTGTTTTTT
TRBJ1-2,-,TRBV5-4,-,CASSGQGRDYGYTF,TGTGCCAGCAGCGGTCAAGGGCGGGACTATGGCTACACCTTC
TRBJ1-2,TRBD1,TRBV12-3/TRBV12-4,-,CASSQRQGDYGYTF,TGTGCCAGCAGCCAAAGACAGGGGGACTATGGCTACACCTTC
TRBJ2-7,-,TRBV7-2,-,CASSLAGRSAYEQYF,TGTGCCAGCAGCTTAGCGGGGAGGTCCGCCTACGAGCAGTACTTC
TRBJ1-4,-,TRBV7-9,-,CASSVGGPGELWEKLFF,TGTGCCAGCAGCGTGGGAGGTCCGGGAGAACTGTGGGAAAAACTGTTTTTT
TRBJ2-1,-,TRBV15,-,CATSRDMAPGSGNEQFF,TGTGCCACCAGCAGAGATATGGCGCCAGGGTCGGGCAATGAGCAGTTCTTC
TRBJ1-1,-,TRBV7-6,-,CASSPPFGPEAFF,TGTGCCAGCAGCCCGCCGTTCGGACCTGAAGCTTTCTTT
TRBJ2-4,-,TRBV7-2,-,CASTQGLAKNIQYF,TGTGCCAGCACACAGGGTCTAGCCAAAAACATTCAGTACTTC
TRBJ1-5,TRBD1,TRBV29-1,-,CSVRDRAGMGPQHF,TGCAGCGTCCGGGACAGGGCGGGGATGGGGCCCCAGCATTTT
TRBJ2-7,TRBD1,TRBV5-1,few,CASSRLDRGNGEQYF,TGCGCCAGCAGCCGGCTCGACAGGGGGAATGGGGAGCAGTACTTC
TRBJ2-2,TRBD2,TRBV12-3/TRBV12-4,-,CASSAGLADTGELFF,TGTGCCAGCAGTGCGGGACTAGCGGACACCGGGGAGCTGTTTTTT
TRBJ2-3,TRBD2,TRBV11-2,-,CASSPQTSGSTDTQYF,TGTGCCAGCAGCCCGCAGACTAGCGGGAGCACAGATACGCAGTATTTT
TRBJ2-3,-,TRBV5-1,-,CASRQSPGTGTDTQYF,TGCGCCAGCAGGCAGTCCCCGGGGACTGGCACAGATACGCAGTATTTT
TRBJ1-2,-,TRBV15,-,CATSRDDGWWDGYTF,TGTGCCACCAGCAGAGATGACGGATGGTGGGATGGCTACACCTTC
TRBJ1-1,-,TRBV25-1,-,CASRVGTEAFF,TGTGCCAGTAGGGTCGGCACTGAAGCTTTCTTT
TRBJ2-7,TRBD2,TRBV20-1,-,CSARAAGVSYEQYF,TGCAGTGCTAGAGCCGCGGGAGTCTCCTACGAGCAGTACTTC
TRBJ2-7,TRBD1,TRBV6-5,-,CASRETGYGEQYF,TGTGCCAGCAGGGAGACAGGGTACGGCGAGCAGTACTTC
TRBJ2-7,-,TRBV5-1,few,CASSLAGLSYEQYF,TGCGCCAGCAGCTTGGCAGGGCTCTCCTACGAGCAGTACTTC
TRBJ2-1,TRBD2,TRBV10-2,-,CASGPSGGPWNEQFF,TGCGCCAGCGGGCCAAGCGGGGGCCCCTGGAATGAGCAGTTCTTC
TRBJ2-3,-,TRBV4-3,-,CASSGPRGTQYF,TGCGCCAGCAGTGGCCCCAGGGGTACGCAGTATTTT
TRBJ1-1,TRBD1,TRBV6-9,few,CASSGRGLGRTEAFF,TGTGCCAGCAGTGGGAGGGGGCTGGGGCGGACTGAAGCTTTCTTT
TRBJ2-1,TRBD1,TRBV4-1,once,CASSPQTGTNEQFF,TGCGCCAGCAGCCCCCAGACAGGGACCAATGAGCAGTTCTTC